This T cell receptor beta chain was found in a study of blood T cell repertoires in COVID-19. Across the study: Both acute and convalescent COVID-19 samples were obtained from the United States, Italy and Spain. Sources were T cells, B-cell-depleted T cells, or PBMCs; the material itself was cDNA or gDNA.

Two negative PCRs, clearance, or symptom resolution characterized the recovered Cohort 3 donors. Produced via immunoSEQ multiplex PCR; TCRdb's table is partial and in-frame only. This sample has roughly 41,000 clones, with about 88% found just once. Germline CDR1 reads ENHRY; CDR2 reads SYGVKD. V shed 3 bases and J shed 8 bases, with 13 bases lying between them. The CDR3 consists of 13 residues. The sequence was collected from a woman between 50 and 59 years old who had recovered from COVID-19. Input material: PBMCs or T cells enriched from blood (not recorded which). The chain joins TRBV10-3 to TRBJ1-2; no clear D. The CDR3 nucleotides are TGTGCCATCAGTGACGCTGGCTCTGGCGGCTACACCTTC. Amino acid sequence: CAISDAGSGGYTF.